Listed below are T cell receptor beta chains from one sample, sequenced in a study of PD-1 blockade in mismatch repair-deficient tumors. Sequenced by immunoSEQ multiplex PCR; TCRdb stores in-frame clones only, minus some. This table holds around 100,000 clones, about 80% found once. This specimen consisted of peripheral blood, obtained about 60 weeks after starting pembrolizumab. The receptor source for this set is an adult with mismatch repair-deficient cancer. The CDR3 runs from the conserved cysteine through the conserved F or W. Each record gives: J gene, D gene, V gene, clone size, CDR3 protein, CDR3 DNA. A D gene is named only where the DNA matches it firmly. Clone size is stated in some rows and not others, as once, few, many or a class when expanded.

j_call: TRBJ2-5; d_call: TRBD2; v_call: TRBV7-2; clone_size: -; cdr3_aa: CASSSASGRITETQYF; cdr3_nt: TGTGCCAGCAGCTCAGCTAGCGGAAGAATTACAGAGACCCAGTACTTC
j_call: TRBJ2-3; d_call: -; v_call: TRBV12-1; clone_size: -; cdr3_aa: CAREEGGPTDTQYF; cdr3_nt: TGTGCCAGAGAGGAGGGAGGGCCGACAGATACGCAGTATTTT
j_call: TRBJ1-1; d_call: -; v_call: TRBV5-6; clone_size: once; cdr3_aa: CASSFRGWVEAFF; cdr3_nt: TGTGCCAGCAGCTTCCGGGGGTGGGTTGAAGCTTTCTTT
j_call: TRBJ2-1; d_call: -; v_call: TRBV27; clone_size: -; cdr3_aa: CASSSGWGTSSYNEQFF; cdr3_nt: TGTGCCAGCAGTTCCGGATGGGGAACTAGCTCCTACAATGAGCAGTTCTTC
j_call: TRBJ2-2; d_call: -; v_call: TRBV5-6; clone_size: -; cdr3_aa: CASSFLGTGELFF; cdr3_nt: TGTGCCAGCAGCTTTTTAGGGACCGGGGAGCTGTTTTTT
j_call: TRBJ2-2; d_call: TRBD2; v_call: TRBV6-5; clone_size: -; cdr3_aa: CASSLAGAVNTGELFF; cdr3_nt: TGTGCCAGCAGTTTAGCGGGAGCCGTGAACACCGGGGAGCTGTTTTTT
j_call: TRBJ2-5; d_call: -; v_call: TRBV7-2; clone_size: -; cdr3_aa: CASRRAFQETQYF; cdr3_nt: TGTGCCAGCAGGAGGGCGTTCCAAGAGACCCAGTACTTC
j_call: TRBJ2-2; d_call: -; v_call: TRBV5-1; clone_size: -; cdr3_aa: CAVQMYTGELFF; cdr3_nt: TGCGCCGTACAAATGTACACCGGGGAGCTGTTTTTT
j_call: TRBJ2-1; d_call: TRBD2; v_call: TRBV19; clone_size: few; cdr3_aa: CASSRLAGEVRNEQFF; cdr3_nt: TGTGCCAGTAGTCGACTAGCGGGAGAGGTGAGGAATGAGCAGTTCTTC
j_call: TRBJ2-7; d_call: TRBD2; v_call: TRBV7-2; clone_size: -; cdr3_aa: CASSLGRAGPTYEQYF; cdr3_nt: TGTGCCAGCAGCTTAGGGCGAGCGGGACCAACCTACGAGCAGTACTTC
j_call: TRBJ2-7; d_call: -; v_call: TRBV7-9; clone_size: -; cdr3_aa: CASRGVGQFSYEQYF; cdr3_nt: TGTGCCAGCAGAGGTGTCGGACAATTTTCCTACGAGCAGTACTTC
j_call: TRBJ2-7; d_call: -; v_call: TRBV27; clone_size: -; cdr3_aa: CASSLNGYEQYF; cdr3_nt: TGTGCCAGCAGTTTAAACGGTTACGAGCAGTACTTC
j_call: TRBJ1-1; d_call: -; v_call: TRBV7-3; clone_size: -; cdr3_aa: CASSLMGDPNTEAFF; cdr3_nt: TGTGCCAGCAGCTTAATGGGAGACCCAAACACTGAAGCTTTCTTT
j_call: TRBJ2-6; d_call: TRBD1; v_call: TRBV19; clone_size: once; cdr3_aa: CASSEGSGGVGANVLTF; cdr3_nt: TGTGCCAGTAGCGAAGGATCAGGGGGCGTGGGGGCCAACGTCCTGACTTTC
j_call: TRBJ2-2; d_call: -; v_call: TRBV11-3; clone_size: few; cdr3_aa: CASSLDSDGELFF; cdr3_nt: TGTGCCAGCAGCTTAGATTCGGACGGGGAGCTGTTTTTT
j_call: TRBJ2-1; d_call: TRBD2; v_call: TRBV6-6; clone_size: few; cdr3_aa: CASSYGSGRYNEQFF; cdr3_nt: TGTGCCAGCAGTTATGGCAGCGGGAGATACAATGAGCAGTTCTTC
j_call: TRBJ1-5; d_call: -; v_call: TRBV30; clone_size: once; cdr3_aa: CASARADNQPQHF; cdr3_nt: TGTGCCTCTGCCAGGGCGGACAATCAGCCCCAGCATTTT
j_call: TRBJ1-1; d_call: TRBD1; v_call: TRBV19; clone_size: -; cdr3_aa: CASSLGQVGTEAFF; cdr3_nt: TGTGCCAGTAGTTTGGGACAGGTGGGCACTGAAGCTTTCTTT
j_call: TRBJ2-7; d_call: -; v_call: TRBV6-5; clone_size: -; cdr3_aa: CASSYSSGPGYEQYF; cdr3_nt: TGTGCCAGCAGTTACTCGTCGGGGCCTGGCTACGAGCAGTACTTC
j_call: TRBJ1-2; d_call: TRBD1; v_call: TRBV5-3; clone_size: -; cdr3_aa: CARSPDRNNYGYTF; cdr3_nt: TGTGCCAGAAGCCCGGACAGGAACAACTATGGCTACACCTTC
j_call: TRBJ2-7; d_call: -; v_call: TRBV29-1; clone_size: -; cdr3_aa: CSVVGGTGLSSSYEQYF; cdr3_nt: TGCAGTGTTGTGGGGGGGACAGGCCTTTCAAGCTCCTACGAGCAGTACTTC
j_call: TRBJ2-7; d_call: -; v_call: TRBV29-1; clone_size: -; cdr3_aa: CSVVYTGDEQYF; cdr3_nt: TGCAGCGTTGTTTACACGGGGGACGAGCAGTACTTC
j_call: TRBJ2-5; d_call: -; v_call: TRBV30; clone_size: -; cdr3_aa: CAWSLGARETQYF; cdr3_nt: TGTGCCTGGAGTTTGGGAGCTCGGGAGACCCAGTACTTC
j_call: TRBJ2-7; d_call: -; v_call: TRBV4-1; clone_size: -; cdr3_aa: CASSRVTDAYEQYF; cdr3_nt: TGCGCCAGCAGCCGGGTAACAGATGCCTACGAGCAGTACTTC
j_call: TRBJ2-2; d_call: -; v_call: TRBV12-5; clone_size: few; cdr3_aa: CASGLVLSANGELFF; cdr3_nt: TGTGCTAGTGGTTTGGTACTCTCGGCCAACGGGGAGCTGTTTTTT
j_call: TRBJ1-2; d_call: -; v_call: TRBV29-1; clone_size: once; cdr3_aa: CSVGGRGLRGYTF; cdr3_nt: TGCAGCGTTGGGGGTCGGGGGCTACGAGGCTACACCTTC
j_call: TRBJ2-7; d_call: -; v_call: TRBV19; clone_size: -; cdr3_aa: CASSTLAASYEQYF; cdr3_nt: TGTGCCAGTAGTACCCTGGCTGCCTCCTACGAGCAGTACTTC
j_call: TRBJ1-2; d_call: -; v_call: TRBV19; clone_size: few; cdr3_aa: CASSRQEANYGYTF; cdr3_nt: TGTGCCAGTAGCCGACAAGAAGCTAACTATGGCTACACCTTC
j_call: TRBJ1-2; d_call: TRBD1; v_call: TRBV11-2; clone_size: -; cdr3_aa: CASSLAPGGTYGYTF; cdr3_nt: TGTGCCAGCAGCCTCGCCCCAGGGGGGACCTATGGCTACACCTTC
j_call: TRBJ1-1; d_call: -; v_call: TRBV30; clone_size: -; cdr3_aa: CAWSVSGKTEAFF; cdr3_nt: TGTGCCTGGAGTGTTTCGGGGAAGACTGAAGCTTTCTTT
j_call: TRBJ2-7; d_call: TRBD1; v_call: TRBV5-1; clone_size: -; cdr3_aa: CASSLPGTGAYEQYF; cdr3_nt: TGCGCCAGCAGCTTGCCTGGGACAGGGGCCTACGAGCAGTACTTC
j_call: TRBJ2-5; d_call: TRBD1; v_call: TRBV28; clone_size: -; cdr3_aa: CASSPDRGARYQETQYF; cdr3_nt: TGTGCCAGCAGTCCAGACAGGGGGGCTAGGTACCAAGAGACCCAGTACTTC
j_call: TRBJ1-4; d_call: -; v_call: TRBV7-3; clone_size: -; cdr3_aa: CASSSRDTATNEKLFF; cdr3_nt: TGTGCCAGCAGCTCCCGGGACACTGCAACTAATGAAAAACTGTTTTTT
j_call: TRBJ2-7; d_call: -; v_call: TRBV11-2; clone_size: -; cdr3_aa: CASSSTPLGYEQYF; cdr3_nt: TGTGCCAGCAGCTCCACACCCCTGGGTTACGAGCAGTACTTC
j_call: TRBJ2-3; d_call: TRBD2; v_call: TRBV10-3; clone_size: -; cdr3_aa: CAILREGNTDTQYF; cdr3_nt: TGTGCCATCTTACGGGAGGGCAACACAGATACGCAGTATTTT
j_call: TRBJ2-4; d_call: -; v_call: TRBV28; clone_size: once; cdr3_aa: CASRPHASFMGIQYF; cdr3_nt: TGTGCCAGCAGACCCCACGCAAGTTTCATGGGCATTCAGTACTTC
j_call: TRBJ2-1; d_call: -; v_call: TRBV7-9; clone_size: few; cdr3_aa: CASSEHTGQQFF; cdr3_nt: TGTGCCAGCAGCGAGCACACCGGCCAGCAGTTCTTC